This T cell receptor (beta chain) was profiled in a study of T cell responses to AZD1222 COVID-19 vaccine (dated by TCRdb to the early 2020s). Concerning the study at large: A total of more than 230 trial participants underwent TCR sequencing, of whom 207 received two doses of AZD1222 and about 26 received two doses of the MenACWY control vaccine. Trial participants were enrolled by age into 18-55, 56-69 and 70-plus year subgroups, with 148, 28 and 57 TCR-sequenced participants respectively.

The investigation overall reported the following: CD4 TCRs associated with the vaccine covered the entire spike protein, and the dominant responses were in regions 160-218 and 743-854. After two AZD1222 doses, spike-specific TCR breadth and depth were significantly higher than at day 0 and than in MenACWY recipients. Epitopes outside the regions mutated in the B.1.351 and B.1.1.7 variants were reportedly recognized by nearly half of the unique spike-specific TCRs. Participants were mostly white British and included more females than males, and it was suggested by the authors that clonal diversity may have been underestimated. No day 14 peak-response samples were available, so repertoires were characterized only after the peak T cell response. Only six or seven AZD1222 recipients were SARS-CoV-2 seropositive at baseline, limiting conclusions about previously exposed vaccinees. The 56-69-year group was small, and its depth increase did not reach significance, likely because of low power.

A few counts support this clone. The antigen it recognizes is unknown. No base quality values were provided; no much bigger clone lies one nucleotide off. The CDR3 regions of human TCRbeta chains were analyzed by immunosequencing. In the source study's methods: TCRs in the repertoires were compared against a reference library of SARS-CoV-2-specific TCRs that had been generated with the MIRA antigen-specificity platform. Breadth was defined as the fraction of unique TCRs that were SARS-CoV-2-associated. Depth was defined as the fraction of total T cells that were SARS-CoV-2-associated. Using the MIRA data, each spike-specific TCR was assigned both to the spike region to which the TCR was reactive and to a CD4 or CD8 class. Log10-transformed breadth and depth values were compared by one-way ANOVA with Sidak's multiple comparisons tests. Drawn from immuneACCESS, this table holds only the in-frame rearrangements with V and J called that TCRdb kept. Clones are partly lost; checked studies trace under half to an unresolved V gene and leave the rest unexplained. That table is the source of V, J and clone size, and D and trimming were worked out from the DNA. In this sample the table shows about 94,000 clones, roughly 90% of which occur a single time. The ten largest clones capture roughly an eighth of the sample.

CDR1 is given as LNHDA and CDR2 as SQIVND, both from the germline V gene (reference sequence). Reading from cysteine to phenylalanine, the CDR3 counts 13 amino acids. The CDR3 DNA has 39 bases and is translated from base 1. The germline ends are 16 bases apart after V is trimmed by 7 bases and J by 7 bases. Reading the label with the study, this specimen's time point is: about 28 days (+/-7) after the second vaccine dose. AZD1222 recipients given second doses at about 4 weeks or at about 12 weeks were pooled, since spike-specific TCR depth and breadth were not found to differ between the two schedules. The vaccinee samples were drawn from two UK trials, COV001 and COV002, one of which was a single-blind randomized controlled phase 2/3 trial testing AZD1222 (ChAdOx1 nCoV-19) in healthy adults. For TCRbeta chain sequencing, PBMC samples were collected from trial participants at day 0 and at day 28 after the second dose.

The rearranged chain carries TRBV19 and TRBJ1-1; TRBD1 is perhaps the D gene, given 5 matching bases. This receptor was taken from an adult who received the AZD1222 COVID-19 vaccine. The material was peripheral blood, obtained 28 days after the second AZD1222 dose. In nucleotide form, the sequence is TGTGCCAGTACCCTCGGGGCAGGCCTTGAAGCTTTCTTT. Translation gives CASTLGAGLEAFF. The CDR3, completed at both ends by the reference TRBV19 and TRBJ1-1 genes, gives the full variable domain DGGITQSPKYLFRKEGQNVTLSCEQNLNHDAMYWYRQDPGQGLRLIYYSQIVNDFQKGDIAEGYSVSREKKESFPLTVTSAQKNPTAFYLCASTLGAGLEAFFGQGTRLTVV.